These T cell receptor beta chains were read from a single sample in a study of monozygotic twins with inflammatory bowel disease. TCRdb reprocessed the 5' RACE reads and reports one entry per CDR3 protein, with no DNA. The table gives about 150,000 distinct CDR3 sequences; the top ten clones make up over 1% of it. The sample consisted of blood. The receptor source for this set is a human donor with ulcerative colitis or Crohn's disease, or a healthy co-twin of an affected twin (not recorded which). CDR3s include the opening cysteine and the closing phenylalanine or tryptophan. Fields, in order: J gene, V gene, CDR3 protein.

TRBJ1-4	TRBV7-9	CASSLVAATNEKLFF
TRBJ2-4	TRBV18	CASSLGQTLAKNIQYF
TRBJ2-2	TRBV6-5	CASSYFRLEDTGELFF
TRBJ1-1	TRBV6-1	CASSRRLINTEAFF
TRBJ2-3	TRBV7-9	CASSLADASTDTQYF
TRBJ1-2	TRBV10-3	CAISPGRGAYGYTF
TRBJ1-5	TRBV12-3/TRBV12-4	CASSLLGGSNQPQHF
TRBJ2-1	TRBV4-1	CASSLDYPVLADRVRRGEQFF
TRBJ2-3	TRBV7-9	CASSLGAGTGDTQYF
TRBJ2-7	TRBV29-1	CSVARDTLGEQYF
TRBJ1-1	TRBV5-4	CASSRGTAGGFTEAFF
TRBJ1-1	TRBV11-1	CASSRVIIRGPPDNTEAFF
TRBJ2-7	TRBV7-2	CASSSHFPVYEQYF
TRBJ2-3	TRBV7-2	CASSPGAGVGTDTQYF
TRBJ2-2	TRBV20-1	CSARGAFAGELFF
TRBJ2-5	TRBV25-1	CASRTGQGLFETQYF
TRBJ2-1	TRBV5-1	CASSLAESTNEQFF
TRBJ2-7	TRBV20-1	CSAPDHRERLYEQYF
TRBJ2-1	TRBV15	CATSPTSYNEQFF
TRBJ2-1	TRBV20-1	CSASYGAGGGRKFF
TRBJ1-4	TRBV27	CASSFQGGSTNEKLFF
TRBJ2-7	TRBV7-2	CASSFRGNFYEQYF
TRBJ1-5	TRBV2	CASSGGQGEPQHF
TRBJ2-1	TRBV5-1	CASSGTSGMNEQFF
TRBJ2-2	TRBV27	CASSLWANTGELFF
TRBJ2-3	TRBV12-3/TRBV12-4	CASSTGGQDTQYF
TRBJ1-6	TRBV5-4	CASSSAHNSPLHF
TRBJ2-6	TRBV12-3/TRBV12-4	CASSRDPGAGANVLTF
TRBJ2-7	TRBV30	CAWSLTSGRALSEQYF
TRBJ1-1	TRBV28	CASSHRSGTGSTEAFF
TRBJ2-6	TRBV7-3	CASRPSSGANVLTF
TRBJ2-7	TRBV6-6	CASISGAPADEQYF
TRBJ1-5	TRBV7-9	CASSLDGQYSNQPQHF
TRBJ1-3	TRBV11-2	CASSPGQSSGNTIYF
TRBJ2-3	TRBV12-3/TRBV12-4	CASRLDRVNTQYF
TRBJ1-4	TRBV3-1	CASSPGTANEKLFF
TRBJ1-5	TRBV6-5	CASSYSAVGDRPQHF
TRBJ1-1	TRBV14	CASSVFRGVWGTEAFF
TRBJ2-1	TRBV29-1	CSVEGQGASEQFF
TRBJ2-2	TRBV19	CASTQGAPPVTRTGELFF
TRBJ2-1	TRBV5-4	CASSFYRGNEQFF
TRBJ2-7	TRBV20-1	CSARAHHTSGRVYEQYF
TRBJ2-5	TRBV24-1	CATSDLQRGSQETQYF
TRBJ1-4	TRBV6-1	CASRREGILGEKLFF
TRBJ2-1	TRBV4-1	CASSQETGYNEQFF
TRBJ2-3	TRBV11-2	CASSTGVTDTQYF
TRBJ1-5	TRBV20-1	CSATMGQINQPQHF
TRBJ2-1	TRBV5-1	CASSLWPYNEQFF
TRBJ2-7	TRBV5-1	CASRSGTRLSYEQYF
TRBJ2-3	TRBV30	CAWSGADTQYF